This T cell receptor beta chain was sequenced during a study of T cell changes during pregnancy in multiple sclerosis. Per the germline V gene, CDR1 is SSHAT and CDR2 is FNYEAQ (reference sequence). The V end lost 0 bases, the J end lost 5 bases, and 14 bases lay between the germline ends. CDR3 size: 16 residues. Some clones are missing from TCRdb's copy, which holds only in-frame ones; the method was immunoSEQ multiplex PCR. The table records some 87,000 clones, nearly 95% of them present only once. The input for sequencing was peripheral blood, taken in the second trimester of pregnancy. The J gene is TRBJ2-1, the V gene TRBV7-7, with a possible D match to TRBD2 (7 bases). This receptor was identified in a female donor with multiple sclerosis, enrolled in a pregnancy study. CDR3 sequence reads: CASSLAPGGGNNEQFF. The CDR3 DNA sequence: TGTGCCAGCAGCTTAGCGCCGGGGGGCGGAAACAATGAGCAGTTCTTC.